These 18 T cell receptor beta chains originate from one sample sequenced in a study of cytomegalovirus exposure and HLA in healthy donors. Primers: 60 Vbeta forward and 13 Jbeta reverse. The protocol was immunoSEQ multiplex PCR, while the TCRdb copy is restricted to in-frame clones and leaves out a portion. The sample holds 75,000 to 100,000 clones; 60% to 85% are singletons and the top ten take approximately 16%. The specimen was PBMCs. These receptors all come from a man between 60 and 70 years old in good health and CMV-seropositive.

The rearrangement uses TRBV28 and TRBJ1-4, with TRBD1 matching 8 bases. Germline V gene data show CDR1 as MDHEN and CDR2 as SYDVKM. This CDR3 has 15 amino acids. J lost 7 bases, V lost 2 bases, and 6 bases had no gene match. In DNA form, the CDR3 reads TGTGCCAGCAGTTTACAGGGCAGGGGGCGTGAAAAACTGTTTTTT. As protein: CASSLQGRGREKLFF.

J is TRBJ2-7 and V is TRBV5-1; D is ambiguous. CDR1 SGHRS and CDR2 YFSETQ come from the germline V gene. The germline V and J ends were trimmed by 2 bases and 4 bases, with 10 bases remaining between them. The CDR3 runs 13 residues. The DNA of the CDR3 is TGCGCCAGCAGCTTCCTAGGTTCGTACGAGCAGTACTTC. This gives the protein CASSFLGSYEQYF.

The sample holds one count of this clone. The CDR3 sequence: CASSLTRDRGSPLHF. The DNA for the CDR3 is TGTGCCAGCAGCCTAACGCGGGACAGGGGTTCACCCCTCCACTTT. This chain links TRBV14 with TRBJ1-6, with TRBD1 matching 10 bases. J was trimmed by 9 bases and V by 4 bases; bases with no gene match: 6. The CDR3 covers 15 residues. In germline, CDR1 is SGHDN, CDR2 FVKESK.

This chain links TRBV7-9 with TRBJ2-7; 7 nucleotides match TRBD1. V was clipped by 5 bases and J by 2 bases; unmatched bases: 15. The CDR3 contains 17 residues. Germline V CDR1 and CDR2: SEHNR, FQNEAQ (reference sequence). The CDR3 nucleotides are TGTGCCAGCAGCCCCAAGACAGGGCCCTCCGCAACCTACGAGCAGTACTTC. This encodes CASSPKTGPSATYEQYF.

CDR3: CASSFLLGQSTDTQYF. The CDR3 DNA sequence: TGTGCCAGCAGCTTCCTTCTAGGCCAAAGCACAGATACGCAGTATTTT. The chain combines TRBV7-8 with TRBJ2-3, with D uncertain. CDR1 is SGHVS and CDR2 is FQNEAQ in the germline V gene. Trimming removed 3 bases from V and 0 bases from J, with 13 bases in between. The CDR3 sequence is 16 residues long. Complete variable domain (other parts from reference TRBV7-8 and TRBJ2-3): GAGVSQSPRYKVAKRGQDVALRCDPISGHVSLFWYQQALGQGPEFLTYFQNEAQLDKSGLPSDRFFAERPEGSVSTLKIQRTQQEDSAVYLCASSFLLGQSTDTQYFGPGTRLTVL.

The gene calls are TRBV13 and TRBJ2-2; 8 bases are a match to TRBD1. The V gene's germline CDR1 is PRHDT and CDR2 FYEKMQ (reference sequence). This CDR3 comprises 17 residues. V lost 5 bases, J lost 4 bases, and 12 bases stayed unmatched. CDR3 nucleotides: TGTGCCAGCAGCGTAACCGTGGGACAGGACTTCACCGGGGAGCTGTTTTTT. Its translation is CASSVTVGQDFTGELFF.

The chain joins TRBV2 to TRBJ1-1; the match to TRBD1 covers 11 bases. V lost 4 bases to trimming and J lost 3 bases; unmatched junction nucleotides: 4. CDR1 SNHLY and CDR2 FYNNEI come from the germline V gene. This CDR3 spans 15 amino acids. DNA for the CDR3: TGTGCCAGCAGTGGGACAGGGGGCCGGTACACTGAAGCTTTCTTT. Amino acid sequence: CASSGTGGRYTEAFF.

The chain joins TRBV2 to TRBJ1-4, with D possibly TRBD1 on 5 matching bases. CDR3 size: 15 residues. The V and J ends lost 6 bases and 0 bases respectively, with 11 bases between them. Per germline, CDR1 SNHLY and CDR2 FYNNEI. CDR3 in amino acids: CASRGGRTTNEKLFF. CDR3 bases: TGTGCCAGCAGGGGGGGACGGACAACTAATGAAAAACTGTTTTTT.

The chain uses TRBV27 and TRBJ2-7; 8 positions match TRBD1. The CDR3 consists of 13 residues. After removal of 5 bases from V and 8 bases from J, the junction contained 8 bases not matched to a gene. The germline V gene has CDR1 MNHEY and CDR2 SMNVEV (reference sequence). The DNA for the CDR3 is TGTGCCAGCAGTCCGCGCGGACAGGGAAAGCAGTACTTC. This gives the protein CASSPRGQGKQYF.

This clone was observed once. The CDR3 region has the DNA TGCAGCGTCGCCGGGACAGCGTCCTATTCTGGCGAGCAGTACTTC. Amino acids: CSVAGTASYSGEQYF. V is TRBV29-1 and J is TRBJ2-7; 7 positions match TRBD1. Trimming removed 6 bases from V and 6 bases from J; junction bases left unmatched: 17. CDR1 SQVTM and CDR2 ANQGSEA come from the germline V gene. The CDR3 totals 15 residues.

V is TRBV19 and J is TRBJ2-1, with 10 bases aligning to TRBD2. With 6 bases clipped from V and 0 bases from J, the junction kept 2 bases outside the gene matches. Looked up from germline, CDR1 is LNHDA and CDR2 is SQIVND (reference sequence). CDR3 size: 15 residues. The DNA of the CDR3 is TGTGCCAGTAGACTAGCGGGGAACTCCTACAATGAGCAGTTCTTC. This gives the protein CASRLAGNSYNEQFF. The entire variable domain, with the rest obtained from reference TRBV19 and TRBJ2-1, is as follows: DGGITQSPKYLFRKEGQNVTLSCEQNLNHDAMYWYRQDPGQGLRLIYYSQIVNDFQKGDIAEGYSVSREKKESFPLTVTSAQKNPTAFYLCASRLAGNSYNEQFFGPGTRLTVL.

V gene TRBV29-1 combines with J gene TRBJ2-3, with 8 positions matching TRBD1. CDR1 and CDR2 from the germline V gene are SQVTM and ANQGSEA. The CDR3 has 13 residues. V dropped 4 bases and J dropped 2; count of bases not matched to a gene: 2. CDR3 in DNA: TGCAGCGTTGGCAGGGGGCTCACAGATACGCAGTATTTT. Amino acid sequence: CSVGRGLTDTQYF.

The chain couples TRBV7-2 to TRBJ2-2; D may be TRBD2 (7 bases). Trimming left V 1 base short and J 8 bases short, with 20 bases between. There are 17 residues in the CDR3. The germline V gene encodes CDR1 SGHTA and CDR2 FQGNSA. The CDR3 reads CASSLGRGPPLLGELFF. CDR3 nucleotides: TGTGCCAGCAGCTTAGGGCGGGGGCCACCCTTGCTTGGGGAGCTGTTTTTT. Supplemented by reference TRBV7-2 and TRBJ2-2, the full variable domain reads GAGVSQSPSNKVTEKGKDVELRCDPISGHTALYWYRQSLGQGLEFLIYFQGNSAPDKSGLPSDRFSAERTGGSVSTLTIQRTQQEDSAVYLCASSLGRGPPLLGELFFGEGSRLTVL.

In this sample, this clone turned up once. V usage is TRBV9 and J usage is TRBJ2-1; D is unclear. Per germline, CDR1 SGDLS and CDR2 YYNGEE. Trimming took 3 bases from V and 3 from J, leaving 19 bases between them. This CDR3 comprises 17 residues. This CDR3 is CASSAPLETTDYNEQFF. CDR3 coding DNA: TGTGCCAGCAGCGCCCCCCTGGAGACCACGGACTACAATGAGCAGTTCTTC. Drawing the rest from reference TRBV9 and TRBJ2-1, the complete variable domain is DSGVTQTPKHLITATGQRVTLRCSPRSGDLSVYWYQQSLDQGLQFLIQYYNGEERAKGNILERFSAQQFPDLHSELNLSSLELGDSALYFCASSAPLETTDYNEQFFGPGTRLTVL.

J is TRBJ2-1 and V is TRBV30, with D hard to call. The CDR3 spans 15 residues. Germline V gene lookup returns CDR1 GTSNPN and CDR2 SVGIG (reference sequence). V lost 0 bases, J lost 1 base, and 10 bases lay in between. Here the CDR3 reads CAWSVESRSYNEQFF. The DNA for the CDR3 is TGTGCCTGGAGTGTAGAGTCCAGGTCCTACAATGAGCAGTTCTTC. The variable domain in full, completed from reference TRBV30 and TRBJ2-1, reads SQTIHQWPATLVQPVGSPLSLECTVEGTSNPNLYWYRQAAGRGLQLLFYSVGIGQISSEVPQNLSASRPQDRQFILSSKKLLLSDSGFYLCAWSVESRSYNEQFFGPGTRLTVL.

The rearrangement uses TRBV29-1 and TRBJ1-2, with 9 bases identical to TRBD1. Germline CDR1 is SQVTM and CDR2 is ANQGSEA. The length of the CDR3 is 14 residues. With V trimmed by 1 base and J by 5 bases, 5 bases remained unmatched. The CDR3 DNA follows: TGCAGCGTTGAAGGAGCCGGGACAGGGTATGGCTACACCTTC. Protein sequence: CSVEGAGTGYGYTF.

The chain recombines TRBV7-2 with TRBJ2-5; no clear D gene. Germline V gene sequence: CDR1 SGHTA, CDR2 FQGNSA. The CDR3 runs 11 residues. Deletions cut 5 bases from V and 11 bases from J, with 12 bases between. Written as DNA, the CDR3 is TGTGCCAGCAGCCCCATCTTAGAGCAGTACTTC. This sequence encodes CASSPILEQYF.

The chain employs TRBV12-2 and TRBJ2-6; TRBD1, the table's D call, lacks a check against the DNA. TRBV12-2 is termed a pseudogene. There are 21 residues in the CDR3. Here the CDR3 reads CASRLTLPRTGRYPGANVLTF. The CDR3 DNA sequence: TGTGCAAGTCGCCTAACGCTCCCCCGGACAGGGAGGTATCCTGGGGCCAACGTCCTGACTTTC.